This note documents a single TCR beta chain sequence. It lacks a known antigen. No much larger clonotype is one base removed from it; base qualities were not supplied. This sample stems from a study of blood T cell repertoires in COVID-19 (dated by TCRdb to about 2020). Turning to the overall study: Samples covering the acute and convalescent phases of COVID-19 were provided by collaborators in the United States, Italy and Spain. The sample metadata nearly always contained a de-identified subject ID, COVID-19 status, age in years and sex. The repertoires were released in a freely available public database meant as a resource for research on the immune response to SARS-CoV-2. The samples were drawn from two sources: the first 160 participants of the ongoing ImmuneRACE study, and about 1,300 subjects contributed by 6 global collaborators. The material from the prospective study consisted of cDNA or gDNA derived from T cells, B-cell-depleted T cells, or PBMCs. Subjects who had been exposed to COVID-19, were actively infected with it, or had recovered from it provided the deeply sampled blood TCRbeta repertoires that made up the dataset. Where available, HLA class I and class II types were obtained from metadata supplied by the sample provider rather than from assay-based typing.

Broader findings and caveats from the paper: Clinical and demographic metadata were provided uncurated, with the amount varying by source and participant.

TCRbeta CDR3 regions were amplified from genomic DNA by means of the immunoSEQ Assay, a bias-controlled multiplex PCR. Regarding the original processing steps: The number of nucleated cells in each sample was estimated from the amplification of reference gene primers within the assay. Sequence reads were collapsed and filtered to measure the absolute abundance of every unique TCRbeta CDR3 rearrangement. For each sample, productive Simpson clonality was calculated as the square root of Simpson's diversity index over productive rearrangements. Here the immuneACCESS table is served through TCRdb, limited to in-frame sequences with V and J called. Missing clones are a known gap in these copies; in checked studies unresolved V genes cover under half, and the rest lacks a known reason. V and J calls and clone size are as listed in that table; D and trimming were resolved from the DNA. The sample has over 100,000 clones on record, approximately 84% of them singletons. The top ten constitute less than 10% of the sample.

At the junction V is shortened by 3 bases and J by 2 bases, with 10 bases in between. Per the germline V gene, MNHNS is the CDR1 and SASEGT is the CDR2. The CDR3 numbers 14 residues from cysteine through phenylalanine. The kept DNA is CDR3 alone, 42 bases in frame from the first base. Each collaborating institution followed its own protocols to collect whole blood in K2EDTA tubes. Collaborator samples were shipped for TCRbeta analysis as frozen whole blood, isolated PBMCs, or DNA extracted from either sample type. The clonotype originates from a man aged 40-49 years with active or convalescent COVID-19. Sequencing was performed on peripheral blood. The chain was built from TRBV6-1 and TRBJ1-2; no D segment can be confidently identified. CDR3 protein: CASSDSGENYGYTF. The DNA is TGTGCCAGCAGTGATTCCGGGGAAAACTATGGCTACACCTTC.